The next 28 T cell receptor beta chains were all read from a single sample in a study of identical twins. One entry per CDR3 protein, called by TCRdb with MiXCR from the 5' RACE reads. The repertoire consists of approximately 260,000 distinct CDR3 sequences, with around 8.8% occurring once and the leading ten covering 2.5% to 3.5%. The sample was also reused in another study, on yellow fever vaccine responses in identical twins.

Sequencing was done on a sample of CD8+ T cells sorted from blood. The source is a woman between 18 and 29 years old in good health.

A few counts support this clonotype. The chain uses TRBV21-1 and TRBJ1-6; the tabulated D call, TRBD1, remains unverified against the DNA. TRBV21-1 is a known pseudogene. The CDR3 is 15 residues long. CDR3 nucleotides: TGTGCCAGCAGACACCCGACAGGGGGTGCTTCACCCCTCCACTTT. Protein product: CASRHPTGGASPLHF.

This clonotype was observed at least ten times. The chain uses TRBV20-1 and TRBJ1-2; possibly TRBD1 for D (5 bases). The germline V and J ends were trimmed by 0 bases and 4 bases, with 9 bases remaining between them. The CDR3 contains 13 residues. Looked up from germline, CDR1 is DFQATT and CDR2 is SNEGSKA (reference sequence). The CDR3: CSARDRGTYGYTF. DNA of the CDR3: TGCAGTGCTAGAGATAGGGGAACCTATGGCTACACCTTC.

This clonotype was observed many times. The gene calls are TRBV12-3 or TRBV12-4 and TRBJ2-3, with TRBD2 matching over 8 bases. This CDR3 spans 15 amino acids. The J segment lost 5 bases and the V segment lost 6 bases, leaving 10 bases of the junction unmatched. The DNA for the CDR3 is TGTGCCAGCAGCACACCGGGGGGGGCTGAAGATACGCAGTATTTT. Residues: CASSTPGGAEDTQYF.

This clonotype has more than one count but fewer than ten. The chain carries TRBV28 and TRBJ2-1; TRBD1 agrees at 8 bases. Germline CDR1 is MDHEN and CDR2 is SYDVKM. The V gene end was trimmed by 1 base and the J gene end by 3 bases; junction bases not matched to a gene: 14. The CDR3 covers 19 residues. The CDR3 DNA reads TGTGCCAGCAGTTTATTCCCACCTCCCCCGGACAGGGACTACAATGAGCAGTTCTTC. It is translated as CASSLFPPPPDRDYNEQFF. The whole variable domain, remainder taken from reference TRBV28 and TRBJ2-1, is DVKVTQSSRYLVKRTGEKVFLECVQDMDHENMFWYRQDPGLGLRLIYFSYDVKMKEKGDIPEGYSVSREKKERFSLILESASTNQTSMYLCASSLFPPPPDRDYNEQFFGPGTRLTVL.

This chain connects TRBV27 to TRBJ2-2; either TRBD1 or TRBD2 may fit D (6 bases each). Trimming took 4 bases from V and 5 from J, leaving 11 bases between them. The CDR3 has 14 residues. CDR1 and CDR2 from the germline V gene are MNHEY and SMNVEV (reference sequence). CDR3 amino acids: CASSSGAGTGELFF. Written as DNA, the CDR3 is TGTGCCAGCAGTTCGGGGGCGGGGACCGGGGAGCTGTTTTTT.

A few counts support this clonotype. This chain links TRBV6-2 or TRBV6-3 with TRBJ2-7; 14 bases match TRBD2. This CDR3 contains 18 residues. Germline lookup yields CDR1 MNHEY and CDR2 SVGEGT. The V and J ends lost 0 bases and 2 bases, in that order; junction bases with no gene match: 6. CDR3 loop: CASSYSGTSGRSAYEQYF. CDR3 sequence (DNA): TGTGCCAGCAGTTACTCCGGGACTAGCGGGAGATCGGCCTACGAGCAGTACTTC.

Regarding this clonotype: The junction differs from germline at one of its ends, possibly a read error. The V and J genes are TRBV4-3 and TRBJ2-7; 8 bases fit TRBD1. CDR1 and CDR2 (germline): LGHNA, YSLEER. CDR3 length: 15 residues. The CDR3: CASSLTSQGASEPYF. The CDR3 DNA is TGCGCCAGCAGCCTTACGTCGCAGGGGGCGAGCGAGCCGTACTTC.

The V call is TRBV9, the J call TRBJ2-1, with 9 bases matching TRBD2. V was clipped by 1 base and J by 3 bases; unmatched bases: 5. The germline V gene encodes CDR1 SGDLS and CDR2 YYNGEE. CDR3 length equals 16 residues. The DNA for the CDR3 is TGTGCCAGCAGCGTATTATCTAGCGGGGTCTACAATGAGCAGTTCTTC. Translating it yields CASSVLSSGVYNEQFF.

The chain joins TRBV6-2 or TRBV6-3 to TRBJ2-7; 12 bases align to TRBD1. V was pared by 2 bases and J by 3 bases, with 14 bases of the junction left unmatched. The CDR3 is made up of 19 amino acids. Germline CDR1 and CDR2: MNHEY and SVGEGT. The CDR3 sequence: CASSYPGQGAFQRHYEQYF. CDR3 DNA: TGTGCCAGCAGTTACCCGGGACAGGGGGCATTTCAGAGACACTACGAGCAGTACTTC.

V and J are TRBV5-6 and TRBJ2-7; 13 nucleotides match TRBD2. The CDR3 runs to 12 residues. Per germline, CDR1 SGHDT and CDR2 YYEEEE. V gave up 10 bases and J gave up 6 bases; unmatched junction bases: 4. The CDR3 region is CAGGLAGLEQYF. As DNA, the CDR3 is TGTGCCGGGGGACTAGCGGGACTCGAGCAGTACTTC.

This rearrangement joins TRBV27 to TRBJ2-7; TRBD2 matches at 10 bases. The CDR3 has 14 residues. The V and J ends lost 6 bases and 3 bases, in that order; junction bases with no gene match: 5. Germline values: CDR1 MNHEY, CDR2 SMNVEV (reference sequence). The CDR3 is CASSRTSGVYEQYF. The CDR3 bases are TGTGCCAGCAGCCGGACTAGCGGAGTCTACGAGCAGTACTTC.

This rearrangement joins TRBV24-1 to TRBJ1-4; possibly TRBD1 for D (6 bases). Per the germline V gene, CDR1 is KGHDR and CDR2 is SFDVKD. This CDR3 is 13 amino acids long. V shed 10 bases and J shed 7 bases, with 15 bases lying between them. CDR3 sequence: CATNTGTGEKLFF. Written as DNA, the CDR3 is TGTGCCACAAATACAGGGACCGGTGAAAAACTGTTTTTT.

This clonotype was found a few times. The rearrangement links TRBV20-1 to TRBJ1-2; perhaps TRBD1 as D (6 bases). Germline V gives CDR1 DFQATT, CDR2 SNEGSKA (reference sequence). This CDR3 comprises 15 residues. V lost 5 bases to trimming and J lost 0 bases, with 16 bases between them. CDR3 region: CSAGQWVGANYGYTF. The CDR3 DNA follows: TGCAGTGCTGGACAGTGGGTGGGAGCTAACTATGGCTACACCTTC.

The V call is TRBV5-1, the J call TRBJ1-5; 9 bases fit TRBD1. Germline CDR1 and CDR2: SGHRS and YFSETQ. The CDR3 loop spans 14 amino acids. The V and J ends lost 2 bases and 4 bases, in that order; junction bases with no gene match: 1. CDR3 sequence reads: CASSFGTGNQPQHF. The CDR3 nucleotides are TGCGCCAGCAGCTTTGGGACAGGGAATCAGCCCCAGCATTTT.

This clonotype was seen more than once but under ten times. The V and J genes are TRBV29-1 and TRBJ2-7, with D possibly being TRBD2 (5 bases). This CDR3 is built from 14 residues. Looked up from germline, CDR1 is SQVTM and CDR2 is ANQGSEA. V was shortened by 6 bases and J by 0 bases, with 15 bases between the two germline ends. The CDR3 nucleotides are TGCAGCGTCCGAATTTGGACTTCCTCCTACGAGCAGTACTTC. Translation: CSVRIWTSSYEQYF.

There are a few counts of this clonotype. The chain uses TRBV20-1 and TRBJ2-1, with TRBD2 identical over 12 bases. Germline CDR1 reads DFQATT; CDR2 reads SNEGSKA (reference sequence). V dropped 2 bases and J dropped 4; count of bases not matched to a gene: 0. The CDR3 runs 14 residues. As DNA, the CDR3 is TGCAGTGCTAGAACTAGCGGGGGGTACAATGAGCAGTTCTTC. Translation: CSARTSGGYNEQFF.

This clonotype appeared a few times. The chain is built from TRBV9 and TRBJ1-2; no definite D call. Trimming stripped 0 bases from V and 4 bases from J, with 7 bases between. The CDR3 consists of 13 residues. Germline V gene lookup returns CDR1 SGDLS and CDR2 YYNGEE. This chain's CDR3 is CASSVDRAYGYTF. DNA for the CDR3: TGTGCCAGCAGCGTAGACAGAGCCTATGGCTACACCTTC.

This clonotype was recorded many times. J is TRBJ2-5 and V is TRBV4-1; D is unresolved. In germline, CDR1 is MGHRA, CDR2 YSYEKL. The CDR3 covers 14 residues. V was clipped by 5 bases and J by 4 bases, with 14 bases between them. In DNA, the CDR3 is TGCGCCAGCAGCTTAGGACCCCTCGGAGAGACCCAGTACTTC. Translated: CASSLGPLGETQYF.

This clonotype was found a few times. The chain joins TRBV7-9 to TRBJ2-7; either TRBD1 or TRBD2 may supply D (5 bases each). This CDR3 has 17 amino acids. Per the germline V gene, CDR1 is SEHNR and CDR2 is FQNEAQ (reference sequence). Trimming took 6 bases from V and 2 from J, leaving 23 bases between them. This CDR3 reads CASSTRLGENRPYEQYF. The CDR3 bases are TGTGCCAGCAGTACCCGGTTGGGGGAAAATAGGCCCTACGAGCAGTACTTC.

This clonotype was observed a few times. V usage is TRBV29-1 and J usage is TRBJ2-7, with TRBD1 matching 7 bases. The CDR3 covers 13 residues. CDR1 SQVTM and CDR2 ANQGSEA come from the germline V gene. The J segment lost 0 bases and the V segment lost 7 bases, leaving 6 bases of the junction unmatched. CDR3 bases: TGCAGCGCCTCGGACAGGAGCTCCTACGAGCAGTACTTC. It yields the protein CSASDRSSYEQYF.

This clonotype has only a few counts. The genes are TRBV11-2 and TRBJ2-7; D is possibly TRBD1 or TRBD2 (5 bases each). Per germline, CDR1 SGHAT and CDR2 FQNNGV. The CDR3 covers 13 residues. The V gene lost 4 bases and the J gene lost 6 bases, with 13 bases spanning the gap. The CDR3 DNA follows: TGTGCCAGCAGCTGGGACGGACCCGCCGAGCAGTACTTC. Translated: CASSWDGPAEQYF.

This clonotype has only a few counts. This chain joins TRBV20-1 and TRBJ1-2; 7 bases are a match to TRBD1. V gave up 2 bases and J gave up 1 base; unmatched junction bases: 10. CDR3 length: 16 residues. CDR1 is DFQATT, CDR2 SNEGSKA, per germline (reference sequence). CDR3 in DNA: TGCAGTGCTAGACGATCCGGGACAGATTTTAACTATGGCTACACCTTC. As protein: CSARRSGTDFNYGYTF.

In its sample, this clonotype was seen a few times. The chain combines TRBV12-3 or TRBV12-4 with TRBJ2-3; a possible D gene is TRBD1 (6 bases). The CDR3 covers 15 residues. Between the trimmed V and J ends, which lost 5 bases and 3 bases, there was a span of 15 bases. DNA of the CDR3: TGTGCCAGCAGTCCCCTAGCACAGGGTACAGATACGCAGTATTTT. It encodes CASSPLAQGTDTQYF.

At least ten counts were recorded for this clonotype. The genes are TRBV29-1 and TRBJ2-1, with TRBD1 matching 7 bases. Germline-derived CDR1 and CDR2 are SQVTM and ANQGSEA. The CDR3 sequence is 12 residues long. Germline trimming cut 7 bases from V and 4 bases from J; bases unmatched to any gene: 4. The CDR3, as DNA: TGCAGCGCCCTACAGGGGTACAATGAGCAGTTCTTC. This sequence encodes CSALQGYNEQFF.

V gene TRBV9 combines with J gene TRBJ2-2; D not certain. This CDR3 contains 13 residues. CDR1 SGDLS and CDR2 YYNGEE come from the germline V gene. V was shortened by 0 bases and J by 8 bases, with 8 bases between the two germline ends. This CDR3 reads CASSVGLRGELFF. Written as DNA, the CDR3 is TGTGCCAGCAGCGTAGGACTGAGGGGGGAGCTGTTTTTT.

The chain employs TRBV2 and TRBJ2-3; D not certain. With 3 bases removed from V and 0 bases from J, the gap between germline ends came to 13 bases. The CDR3 consists of 16 residues. Germline assignment: CDR1 SNHLY and CDR2 FYNNEI. CDR3: CASSEVVASSTDTQYF. The CDR3 nucleotides read TGTGCCAGCAGTGAGGTGGTGGCCAGCAGCACAGATACGCAGTATTTT.

This clonotype was detected only a few times. The genes are TRBV5-1 and TRBJ2-3, with TRBD1 matching 9 bases. Trimming cost V 4 bases and J 2 bases; bases outside gene matches: 5. The V gene's germline CDR1 is SGHRS and CDR2 YFSETQ. The CDR3 runs 15 residues. CDR3 region: CASSPRDRVTDTQYF. The DNA of the CDR3 is TGCGCCAGCAGCCCCCGGGACAGGGTCACAGATACGCAGTATTTT.

This clonotype has just a few counts. CDR3 loop: CASSLLGANNEQFF. The CDR3 bases are TGTGCCAGCAGCTTATTGGGGGCAAACAATGAGCAGTTCTTC. The chain uses TRBV7-9 and TRBJ2-1, with D possibly matching TRBD1 (6 bases). The CDR3 loop spans 14 amino acids. The germline V and J ends were trimmed by 2 bases and 5 bases, with 10 bases remaining between them. The germline V gene encodes CDR1 SEHNR and CDR2 FQNEAQ (reference sequence).